Sequencing of this TCR beta chain was carried out in a study of cytomegalovirus exposure and HLA in healthy donors. Overall study context: Within an early data release were 65 million to 90 million unique TCRs drawn from HLA-typed donors.

Study findings and constraints: As a later analysis showed, a missense DCLRE1C variant was linked to trimming of TCR beta V- and J-genes. In a later analysis, donors in an Asian-associated ancestry cluster reportedly had fewer N-insertions in productive TCRs than the cohort mean.

As for this clone: Its target is unknown. An end of the junction differs from the germline gene, which may be a read error.

PCR amplification relied on 60 Vbeta primers (plus 13 Jbeta primers). Generated by immunoSEQ multiplex PCR, the TCRdb table keeps only in-frame clones and is missing some. The sample lists around 130,000 clones, about 80% occurring once. The germline V gene has CDR1 SEHNR and CDR2 FQNEAQ (reference sequence). The CDR3 loop spans 17 amino acids. What was sequenced was PBMCs. The chain combines TRBV7-9 with TRBJ2-5; 7 bases agree with TRBD1. The receptor was derived from a boy aged 2-9 years in good health and CMV-seronegative. The DNA for the CDR3 is TGTTCCAGCAGCTTAAAAACAGGGGCAGTATTAGGGGAGACCCAGTACTTC. Encoded protein: CSSSLKTGAVLGETQYF.